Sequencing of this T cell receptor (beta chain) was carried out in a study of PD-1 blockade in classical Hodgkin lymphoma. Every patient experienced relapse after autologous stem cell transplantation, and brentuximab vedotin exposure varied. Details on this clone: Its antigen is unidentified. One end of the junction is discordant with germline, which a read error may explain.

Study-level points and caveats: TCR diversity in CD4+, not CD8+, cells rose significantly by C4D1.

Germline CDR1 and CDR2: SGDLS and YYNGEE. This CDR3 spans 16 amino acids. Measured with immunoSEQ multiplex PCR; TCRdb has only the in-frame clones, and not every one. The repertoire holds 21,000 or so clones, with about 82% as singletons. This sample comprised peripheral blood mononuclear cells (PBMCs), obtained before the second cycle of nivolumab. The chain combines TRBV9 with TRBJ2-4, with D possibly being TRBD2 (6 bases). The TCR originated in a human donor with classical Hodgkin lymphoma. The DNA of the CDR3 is TGTGCCGGCAGCCCCCAGACTAGTGTCGGGTTGGGCATTCAGTACTTC. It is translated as CAGSPQTSVGLGIQYF.